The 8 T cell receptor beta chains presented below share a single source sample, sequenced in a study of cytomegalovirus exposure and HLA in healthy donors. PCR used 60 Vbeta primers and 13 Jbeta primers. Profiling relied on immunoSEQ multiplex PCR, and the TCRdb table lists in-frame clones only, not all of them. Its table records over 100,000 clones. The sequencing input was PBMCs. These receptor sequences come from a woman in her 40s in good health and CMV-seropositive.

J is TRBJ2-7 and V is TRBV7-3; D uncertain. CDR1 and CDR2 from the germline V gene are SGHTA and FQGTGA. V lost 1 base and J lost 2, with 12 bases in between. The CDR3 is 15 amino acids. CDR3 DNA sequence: TGTGCCAGCAGCTTAAACGGCGGCTTTACCTACGAGCAGTACTTC. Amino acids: CASSLNGGFTYEQYF. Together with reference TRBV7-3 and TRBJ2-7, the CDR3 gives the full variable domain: GAGVSQTPSNKVTEKGKYVELRCDPISGHTALYWYRQSLGQGPEFLIYFQGTGAADDSGLPNDRFFAVRPEGSVSTLKIQRTERGDSAVYLCASSLNGGFTYEQYFGPGTRLTVT.

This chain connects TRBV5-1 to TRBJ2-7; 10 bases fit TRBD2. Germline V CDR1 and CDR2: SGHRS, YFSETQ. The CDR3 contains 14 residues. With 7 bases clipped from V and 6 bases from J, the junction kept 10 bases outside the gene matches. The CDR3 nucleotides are TGCGCCAGCGCACCGCCTAGCGGGAGTTCCGAGCAGTACTTC. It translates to CASAPPSGSSEQYF. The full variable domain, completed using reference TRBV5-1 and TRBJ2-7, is KAGVTQTPRYLIKTRGQQVTLSCSPISGHRSVSWYQQTPGQGLQFLFEYFSETQRNKGNFPGRFSGRQFSNSRSEMNVSTLELGDSALYLCASAPPSGSSEQYFGPGTRLTVT.

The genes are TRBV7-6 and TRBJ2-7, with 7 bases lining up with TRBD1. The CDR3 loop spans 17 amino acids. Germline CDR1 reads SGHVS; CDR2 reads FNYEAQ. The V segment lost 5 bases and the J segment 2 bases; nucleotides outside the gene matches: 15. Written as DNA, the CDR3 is TGTGCCAGCAGCAACTACCCCAAATTGACAGGGACCTACGAGCAGTACTTC. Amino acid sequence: CASSNYPKLTGTYEQYF.

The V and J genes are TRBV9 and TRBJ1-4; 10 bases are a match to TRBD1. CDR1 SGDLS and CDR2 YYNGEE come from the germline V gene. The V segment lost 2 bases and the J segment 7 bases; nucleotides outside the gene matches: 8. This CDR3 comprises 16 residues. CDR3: CASSVGTGAVAEKLFF. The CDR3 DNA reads TGTGCCAGCAGCGTGGGGACAGGGGCGGTGGCTGAAAAACTGTTTTTT.

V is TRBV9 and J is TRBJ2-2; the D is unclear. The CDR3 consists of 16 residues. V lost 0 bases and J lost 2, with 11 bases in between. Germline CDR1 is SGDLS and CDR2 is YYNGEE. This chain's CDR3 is CASSVVTDPNTGELFF. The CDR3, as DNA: TGTGCCAGCAGCGTAGTTACAGATCCTAACACCGGGGAGCTGTTTTTT.

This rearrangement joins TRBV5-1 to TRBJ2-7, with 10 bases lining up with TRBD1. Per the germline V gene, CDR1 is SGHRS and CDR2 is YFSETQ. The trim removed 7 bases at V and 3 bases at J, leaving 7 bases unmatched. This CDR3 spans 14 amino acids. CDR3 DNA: TGCGCCAGCCGCCAGACAGGGGGCATCTACGAGCAGTACTTC. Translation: CASRQTGGIYEQYF. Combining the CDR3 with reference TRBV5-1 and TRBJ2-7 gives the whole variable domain KAGVTQTPRYLIKTRGQQVTLSCSPISGHRSVSWYQQTPGQGLQFLFEYFSETQRNKGNFPGRFSGRQFSNSRSEMNVSTLELGDSALYLCASRQTGGIYEQYFGPGTRLTVT.

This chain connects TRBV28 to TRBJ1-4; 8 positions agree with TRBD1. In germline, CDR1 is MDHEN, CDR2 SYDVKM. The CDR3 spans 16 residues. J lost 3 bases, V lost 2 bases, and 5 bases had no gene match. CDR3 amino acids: CASSLTGGISNEKLFF. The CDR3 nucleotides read TGTGCCAGCAGTTTAACAGGGGGGATATCTAATGAAAAACTGTTTTTT.

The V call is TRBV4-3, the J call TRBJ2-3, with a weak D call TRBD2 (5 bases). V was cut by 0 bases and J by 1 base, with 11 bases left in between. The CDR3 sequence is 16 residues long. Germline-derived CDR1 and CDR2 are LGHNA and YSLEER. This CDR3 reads CASSQERLARTDTQYF. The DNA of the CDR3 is TGCGCCAGCAGCCAAGAACGTCTAGCCCGCACAGATACGCAGTATTTT.